These 32 T cell receptor beta chains were all obtained from the same sample, sequenced in a study of cytomegalovirus exposure and HLA in healthy donors. The study ran its PCR with 60 Vbeta and 13 Jbeta primers. Profiled with immunoSEQ multiplex PCR; TCRdb holds only in-frame clones, not every one. The sample lists roughly 92,000 clones; nearly 80% were seen once. What was sequenced was PBMCs. The receptors were gathered from a woman aged 45-65 years in good health and CMV-seropositive.

The rearrangement joins TRBV27 to TRBJ2-5; D not resolved. The CDR3 spans 15 residues. Per germline, CDR1 MNHEY and CDR2 SMNVEV (reference sequence). Trimming pared 2 bases from V and 5 bases from J, leaving 15 bases between. In DNA form, the CDR3 reads TGTGCCAGCAGTTTAGGGTCGGGTGCTCGGGAGACCCAGTACTTC. This gives the protein CASSLGSGARETQYF.

The V gene is TRBV27, the J gene TRBJ2-7; 8 nucleotides match TRBD1. Germline lookup yields CDR1 MNHEY and CDR2 SMNVEV (reference sequence). The J segment lost 2 bases and the V segment lost 6 bases, leaving 6 bases of the junction unmatched. This CDR3 has 14 amino acids. This chain's CDR3 is CASRPGQVPYEQYF. The CDR3 region has the DNA TGTGCCAGCAGACCGGGACAGGTCCCCTACGAGCAGTACTTC.

J is TRBJ2-2 and V is TRBV13; 13 positions match TRBD2. The junction had 15 bases not matched to a gene; V was cut back by 3 bases and J by 5 bases. CDR3 size: 20 residues. The germline V gene has CDR1 PRHDT and CDR2 FYEKMQ (reference sequence). The CDR3 here is CASSFTLLAGGPRKTGELFF. CDR3 coding DNA: TGTGCCAGCAGCTTTACTTTACTAGCGGGAGGGCCGAGGAAGACCGGGGAGCTGTTTTTT. The full variable domain, with the rest looked up from reference TRBV13 and TRBJ2-2, is AAGVIQSPRHLIKEKRETATLKCYPIPRHDTVYWYQQGPGQDPQFLISFYEKMQSDKGSIPDRFSAQQFSDYHSELNMSSLELGDSALYFCASSFTLLAGGPRKTGELFFGEGSRLTVL.

This clone was recorded a few times. This chain links TRBV5-6 with TRBJ2-5, with D possibly matching TRBD2 (5 bases). The CDR3 runs to 14 residues. V lost 0 bases, J lost 5 bases, and 11 bases lay in between. Per the germline V gene, CDR1 is SGHDT and CDR2 is YYEEEE. CDR3 region: CASSLGAARETQYF. The DNA of the CDR3 is TGTGCCAGCAGCTTGGGAGCGGCTAGGGAGACCCAGTACTTC. Combining the CDR3 with reference TRBV5-6 and TRBJ2-5 gives the whole variable domain DAGVTQSPTHLIKTRGQQVTLRCSPKSGHDTVSWYQQALGQGPQFIFQYYEEEERQRGNFPDRFSGHQFPNYSSELNVNALLLGDSALYLCASSLGAARETQYFGPGTRLLVL.

This clone was seen a few times. The rearrangement uses TRBV2 and TRBJ1-1; possibly TRBD1 for D (5 bases). Germline CDR1 reads SNHLY; CDR2 reads FYNNEI. The CDR3 has 13 amino acids. V lost 5 bases, J lost 4 bases, and 11 bases lay in between. The CDR3 DNA follows: TGTGCCAGCAGTCCAGGGATTACCACTGAAGCTTTCTTT. As protein: CASSPGITTEAFF.

The chain is built from TRBV7-3 and TRBJ1-1; no clear D. The V end lost 5 bases, the J end lost 3 bases, and 10 bases lay between the germline ends. CDR1 is SGHTA, CDR2 FQGTGA, per germline. The CDR3 covers 13 residues. In DNA form, the CDR3 reads TGTGCCAGCAGCCGTCAGAGGGACACTGAAGCTTTCTTT. This gives the protein CASSRQRDTEAFF. The complete variable domain, with remaining parts taken from reference TRBV7-3 and TRBJ1-1, reads GAGVSQTPSNKVTEKGKYVELRCDPISGHTALYWYRQSLGQGPEFLIYFQGTGAADDSGLPNDRFFAVRPEGSVSTLKIQRTERGDSAVYLCASSRQRDTEAFFGQGTRLTVV.

The chain employs TRBV4-1 and TRBJ1-2; 9 positions match TRBD1. The CDR3 is 16 residues long. Per germline, CDR1 MGHRA and CDR2 YSYEKL. J gave up 4 bases and V 4 bases, and 10 bases lay outside the gene matches. CDR3 residues: CASSPAPQGAAYGYTF. CDR3 sequence (DNA): TGCGCCAGCAGCCCGGCCCCACAGGGGGCGGCCTATGGCTACACCTTC.

This rearrangement joins TRBV19 to TRBJ2-2; D is perhaps TRBD1 (5 bases). The germline V gene has CDR1 LNHDA and CDR2 SQIVND (reference sequence). V was clipped by 4 bases and J by 6 bases, with 18 bases between them. This CDR3 region has 16 residues. In nucleotides, the CDR3 is TGTGCCAGTAGTAGTTTTAGGGGTTATCGACCCGGGGAGCTGTTTTTT. Translating gives CASSSFRGYRPGELFF.

The chain has TRBV5-1 and TRBJ2-3; 8 bases map to TRBD2. Looked up from germline, CDR1 is SGHRS and CDR2 is YFSETQ. The CDR3 extends over 15 amino acids. The J segment lost 6 bases and the V segment lost 0 bases, leaving 6 bases of the junction unmatched. The CDR3 sequence is CASSLAERGRDTQYF. Here the CDR3 DNA reads TGCGCCAGCAGCTTGGCCGAGCGGGGGCGCGATACGCAGTATTTT.

A remark on this clone: At one end the junction does not follow the germline gene, possibly because of a read error. The chain employs TRBV29-1 and TRBJ2-5, with D possibly being TRBD2 (6 bases). The last part of the DNA fits TRBJ2-7 better; the J call may be wrong. This CDR3 spans 12 amino acids. CDR1 and CDR2 (germline): SQVTM, ANQGSEA. CDR3 protein: CSVEAGGSEQYF. The CDR3 DNA sequence: TGCAGCGTCGAAGCCGGGGGAAGCGAGCAGTACTTC.

V and J are TRBV10-3 and TRBJ1-5; D unresolved. V shed 0 bases and J shed 6 bases, with 21 bases lying between them. Germline V CDR1 and CDR2: ENHRY, SYGVKD. CDR3 length equals 18 residues. The CDR3 bases are TGTGCCATCAGTGAGTCAGTCCCCGGAGGATCGTTCGGTCAGCCCCAGCATTTT. Amino acid sequence: CAISESVPGGSFGQPQHF.

The rearrangement uses TRBV6-6 and TRBJ1-1; TRBD1 agrees at 8 bases. Germline assignment: CDR1 MNHNY and CDR2 SVGAGI (reference sequence). J gave up 5 bases and V 4 bases, and 6 bases lay outside the gene matches. This CDR3 region has 14 residues. This CDR3 reads CASSFQGARTEAFF. The CDR3 region has the DNA TGTGCCAGCAGTTTCCAGGGGGCGAGGACTGAAGCTTTCTTT.

The chain uses TRBV5-1 and TRBJ2-7; 8 bases map to TRBD1. Trimming at V came to 1 base and at J to 1 base, leaving 7 bases not matched to a gene. Germline CDR1 reads SGHRS; CDR2 reads YFSETQ. The CDR3 runs 16 residues. The CDR3 loop is CASSLLSGGESYEQYF. DNA of the CDR3: TGCGCCAGCAGCTTGTTGTCAGGGGGCGAGTCCTACGAGCAGTACTTC.

In its sample, this clone was seen once. Here the CDR3 reads CAWSVPRRINQPQHF. The CDR3 DNA reads TGTGCCTGGAGTGTACCGAGGAGGATCAATCAGCCCCAGCATTTT. The V gene is TRBV30, the J gene TRBJ1-5; D unclear. Germline V CDR1 and CDR2: GTSNPN, SVGIG (reference sequence). This CDR3 has 15 amino acids. Between the trimmed V and J ends, which lost 0 bases and 3 bases, there was a span of 12 bases. Complete variable domain (other parts from reference TRBV30 and TRBJ1-5): SQTIHQWPATLVQPVGSPLSLECTVEGTSNPNLYWYRQAAGRGLQLLFYSVGIGQISSEVPQNLSASRPQDRQFILSSKKLLLSDSGFYLCAWSVPRRINQPQHFGDGTRLSIL.

V is TRBV5-1 and J is TRBJ1-2, with 9 bases that match TRBD1. This CDR3 is 14 amino acids long. Losses at the gene ends were 0 bases for V and 4 bases for J; bases not matched to a gene: 1. Germline CDR1 and CDR2: SGHRS and YFSETQ. This CDR3 is CASSLGQGGYGYTF. In DNA form, the CDR3 reads TGCGCCAGCAGCTTGGGACAGGGGGGCTATGGCTACACCTTC.

The chain has TRBV27 and TRBJ1-2; D not certain. V lost 5 bases to trimming and J lost 2 bases, with 9 bases between them. The germline CDR1 and CDR2 sequences are MNHEY and SMNVEV (reference sequence). The CDR3 is 13 residues long. The CDR3 DNA sequence: TGTGCCAGCAGTACCTATTGGAACTATGGCTACACCTTC. Its translation: CASSTYWNYGYTF.

V and J are TRBV2 and TRBJ2-2; D is perhaps TRBD1 (6 bases). The V end was cut by 5 bases, the J end by 6 bases, with 10 bases between. From germline, CDR1 is SNHLY and CDR2 FYNNEI. CDR3 size: 13 residues. The CDR3 region is CASSLQGPGELFF. DNA for the CDR3: TGTGCCAGCAGTTTACAGGGACCCGGGGAGCTGTTTTTT.

V and J are TRBV4-2 and TRBJ2-2; 10 bases align to TRBD2. Germline V gene data show CDR1 as LGHNA and CDR2 as YNFKEQ. There are 17 residues in the CDR3. The J segment lost 5 bases and the V segment lost 0 bases, leaving 6 bases of the junction unmatched. CDR3 loop: CASSQDLGTSVTGELFF. The CDR3 DNA sequence: TGTGCCAGCAGCCAAGATCTTGGGACTAGCGTAACCGGGGAGCTGTTTTTT.

This chain links TRBV5-4 with TRBJ1-2, with D perhaps matching TRBD1 (6 bases). The CDR3 runs to 15 residues. V was shortened by 1 base and J by 0 bases, with 10 bases between the two germline ends. Per the germline V gene, CDR1 is SGHNT and CDR2 is YYREEE (reference sequence). CDR3 sequence reads: CASSLPAGANYGYTF. The CDR3 bases are TGTGCCAGCAGCTTGCCGGCAGGGGCTAACTATGGCTACACCTTC.

The chain carries TRBV27 and TRBJ2-7; D perhaps matches TRBD1 (5 bases). This CDR3 has 15 residues. The V end was cut by 4 bases, the J end by 5 bases, with 18 bases between. Germline-derived CDR1 and CDR2 are MNHEY and SMNVEV (reference sequence). The CDR3: CASSSQNLRRDEQYF. CDR3 coding DNA: TGTGCCAGCAGTTCTCAGAACCTCCGCAGGGACGAGCAGTACTTC.

The rearrangement links TRBV11-2 to TRBJ2-7; perhaps TRBD1 as D (5 bases). Trimming left V 5 bases short and J 5 bases short, with 7 bases between. The CDR3 extends over 11 amino acids. The germline gives CDR1 SGHAT, CDR2 FQNNGV. CDR3 sequence: CASSPRDEQYF. The CDR3 nucleotides read TGTGCCAGCAGCCCCAGGGACGAGCAGTACTTC.

The chain employs TRBV29-1 and TRBJ1-2, with 8 bases identical to TRBD1. Germline lookup yields CDR1 SQVTM and CDR2 ANQGSEA. The CDR3 length is 14 residues. The J segment lost 7 bases and the V segment lost 0 bases, leaving 7 bases of the junction unmatched. CDR3 amino acids: CSVEDTTGGSGYTF. CDR3 DNA sequence: TGCAGCGTTGAAGATACAACAGGGGGAAGTGGCTACACCTTC.

The chain joins TRBV2 to TRBJ1-2, with D tentatively TRBD1 (5 bases). V was clipped by 5 bases and J by 3 bases, with 13 bases between them. Germline lookup yields CDR1 SNHLY and CDR2 FYNNEI. This CDR3 region has 14 residues. This chain's CDR3 is CASSWGGSDYGYTF. CDR3 nucleotide sequence: TGTGCCAGCAGTTGGGGGGGGTCGGACTATGGCTACACCTTC.

V is TRBV5-1 and J is TRBJ1-4; 7 nucleotides line up with TRBD1. Germline V gene data show CDR1 as SGHRS and CDR2 as YFSETQ. The CDR3 has 15 residues. The junction had 12 bases not matched to a gene; V was cut back by 5 bases and J by 8 bases. In DNA form, the CDR3 reads TGCGCCAGCAGTCTCGCCGGGACAGCGGAAGAAAAACTGTTTTTT. The encoded protein is CASSLAGTAEEKLFF.

The chain combines TRBV4-1 with TRBJ2-1, with 8 bases fitting TRBD2. V lost 4 bases and J lost 6; bases outside the gene matches: 2. Germline V lookup: CDR1 MGHRA, CDR2 YSYEKL. CDR3 length: 13 residues. CDR3 amino acids: CASSPGLVNEQFF. CDR3 bases: TGCGCCAGCAGCCCGGGACTAGTCAATGAGCAGTTCTTC.

The chain couples TRBV29-1 to TRBJ1-2; TRBD1 agrees at 8 bases. This CDR3 spans 13 amino acids. CDR1 SQVTM and CDR2 ANQGSEA come from the germline V gene. V dropped 6 bases and J dropped 4; count of bases not matched to a gene: 7. The CDR3 region has the DNA TGCAGCGTAACAGGGACAGGCGCCTATGGCTACACCTTC. This codes for CSVTGTGAYGYTF.

The chain employs TRBV7-6 and TRBJ2-1; D gene ambiguous. CDR3 size: 12 residues. Deletions cut 3 bases from V and 5 bases from J, with 5 bases between. CDR1 and CDR2 (germline): SGHVS, FNYEAQ. This CDR3 reads CASSFVDNEQFF. The CDR3 coding sequence is TGTGCCAGCAGCTTTGTAGACAATGAGCAGTTCTTC.

This clone was counted a few times. The chain combines TRBV15 with TRBJ2-5; 10 bases match TRBD2. Germline CDR1 reads LNHNV; CDR2 reads YYDKDF (reference sequence). The length of the CDR3 is 19 residues. J lost 7 bases, V lost 0 bases, and 17 bases had no gene match. The DNA of the CDR3 is TGTGCCACCAGCAGAGAAGGTAGCGGGGGGCCTTTCGGGGGATGGACCCAGTACTTC. Translated, it gives CATSREGSGGPFGGWTQYF.

This chain joins TRBV7-3 and TRBJ2-1, with 7 bases aligning to TRBD2. Per germline, CDR1 SGHTA and CDR2 FQGTGA. This CDR3 is built from 14 residues. J was trimmed by 3 bases and V by 5 bases; bases with no gene match: 4. The CDR3 loop reads CASSPSGGYNEQFF. The DNA of the CDR3 is TGTGCCAGCAGCCCTTCGGGAGGCTACAATGAGCAGTTCTTC.

In this sample, this clone turned up a few times. The chain is built from TRBV7-8 and TRBJ1-1, with a possible D match to TRBD1 (6 bases). The V end was cut by 5 bases, the J end by 2 bases, with 15 bases between. This CDR3 is built from 15 residues. CDR1 and CDR2 from the germline V gene are SGHVS and FQNEAQ. This chain's CDR3 is CASSPPGTKNTEAFF. In DNA, the CDR3 is TGTGCCAGCAGCCCCCCCGGGACAAAAAACACTGAAGCTTTCTTT. Together with reference TRBV7-8 and TRBJ1-1, the CDR3 gives the full variable domain: GAGVSQSPRYKVAKRGQDVALRCDPISGHVSLFWYQQALGQGPEFLTYFQNEAQLDKSGLPSDRFFAERPEGSVSTLKIQRTQQEDSAVYLCASSPPGTKNTEAFFGQGTRLTVV.

The V and J genes are TRBV13 and TRBJ2-3; D is perhaps TRBD2 (6 bases). Trimming cost V 1 base and J 2 bases, with 10 bases left between them. The CDR3 runs 15 residues. Germline V lookup: CDR1 PRHDT, CDR2 FYEKMQ (reference sequence). CDR3 protein: CASSLEGGPTDTQYF. CDR3 DNA sequence: TGTGCCAGCAGCTTAGAGGGAGGCCCCACAGATACGCAGTATTTT.

This sequence joins TRBV4-1 and TRBJ1-2; TRBD1 is a possible D gene (5 bases). Germline CDR1 MGHRA, CDR2 YSYEKL. The V gene lost 0 bases and the J gene lost 5 bases, with 7 bases spanning the gap. The CDR3 is 13 residues long. The CDR3 protein is CASSQDGGYGYTF. The CDR3 nucleotides are TGCGCCAGCAGCCAAGACGGGGGGTATGGCTACACCTTC.